This entry features one TCR beta chain sequence. Its antigen is still unknown. The CDR3 length is 14 residues. The V end was cut by 2 bases, the J end by 0 bases, with 9 bases between. The germline CDR1 and CDR2 sequences are GTSNPN and SVGIG (reference sequence). The entry originates in a study of response to subunit inactivated influenza vaccine. Study findings and constraints: Authors suggested few new T cells are recruited by each seasonal influenza vaccination.

TCRdb itself ran the RT-PCR reads through MiXCR, one entry per CDR3 protein. The table has about 520,000 distinct CDR3 sequences, about 25% seen once. The sample here was CD4+ T cells sorted from PBMCs, taken 5 to 6 days after vaccination. The chain combines TRBV30 with TRBJ2-3, with D unclear. This sequence was found in a man aged 50 or older who received an inactivated influenza vaccine. Written as DNA, the CDR3 is TGTGCCTGGAGTAGGTTGACTAGCACAGATACGCAGTATTTT. It yields the protein CAWSRLTSTDTQYF.